Below are 7 T cell receptor beta chains sequenced from a single sample in a study of pediatric ulcerative colitis. Sequencing used immunoSEQ multiplex PCR; TCRdb keeps in-frame clones, though not all of them. The sample lists about 22,000 clones, over 60% seen once, with roughly a sixth in the top ten. One to two pinch biopsies were taken from the rectum during colonoscopy. Sequencing was performed on gut tissue. The source of these receptors is a boy between 10 and 17 years old with severe ulcerative colitis.

This chain joins TRBV30 and TRBJ2-1, with TRBD2 matching 10 bases. The CDR3 is 14 residues long. V was pared by 3 bases and J by 3 bases, with 2 bases of the junction left unmatched. Germline assignment: CDR1 GTSNPN and CDR2 SVGIG (reference sequence). CDR3 amino acids: CAWRLAGGYNEQFF. The DNA of the CDR3 is TGTGCCTGGAGGTTAGCGGGGGGCTACAATGAGCAGTTCTTC.

The rearrangement links TRBV5-1 to TRBJ2-7; the match to TRBD1 covers 8 bases. The CDR3 contains 14 residues. The germline gives CDR1 SGHRS, CDR2 YFSETQ. J lost 2 bases, V lost 7 bases, and 8 bases had no gene match. The CDR3: CASQDRDPPYEQYF. The CDR3 DNA is TGCGCCAGCCAGGACAGGGACCCCCCCTACGAGCAGTACTTC.

The chain recombines TRBV7-9 with TRBJ2-3; 9 positions agree with TRBD2. Germline V lookup: CDR1 SEHNR, CDR2 FQNEAQ (reference sequence). The CDR3 has 15 residues. The V gene end was trimmed by 4 bases and the J gene end by 5 bases; junction bases not matched to a gene: 7. CDR3 region: CASSWRGGPEDTQYF. The CDR3 bases are TGTGCCAGCAGCTGGCGGGGGGGCCCAGAAGATACGCAGTATTTT.

The CDR3 nucleotides read TGTGCCAGCAGTGTATCGGGTAATGATATTTTCGGTGGTGAAAAACTGTTTTTT. Protein product: CASSVSGNDIFGGEKLFF. The J gene is TRBJ1-4, the V gene TRBV2; D gene unclear. V lost 4 bases and J 7 bases, leaving 25 bases between the germline ends. The CDR3 loop spans 18 amino acids. CDR1 and CDR2 (germline): SNHLY, FYNNEI.

This clone turned up a few times. V gene TRBV18 combines with J gene TRBJ1-1; D remains unclear. There are 14 residues in the CDR3. With 6 bases removed from V and 4 bases from J, the gap between germline ends came to 15 bases. Germline V gives CDR1 KGHSH, CDR2 LQKENI. The CDR3 here is CASSPDGPRTEAFF. In nucleotides, the CDR3 is TGTGCCAGCTCTCCCGACGGACCACGCACTGAAGCTTTCTTT.

V and J are TRBV30 and TRBJ1-2; D remains ambiguous. V lost 5 bases, J lost 2 bases, and 9 bases lay in between. The CDR3 runs 12 residues. Germline V lookup: CDR1 GTSNPN, CDR2 SVGIG (reference sequence). CDR3 protein: CAWWRGNYGYTF. The CDR3 region has the DNA TGTGCCTGGTGGCGGGGAAACTATGGCTACACCTTC.

This clone was detected only once. The chain joins TRBV5-1 to TRBJ2-2, with D possibly being TRBD1 (5 bases). Germline CDR1 reads SGHRS; CDR2 reads YFSETQ. The V and J ends lost 2 bases and 1 base respectively, with 9 bases between them. The CDR3 consists of 15 residues. CDR3 DNA: TGCGCCAGCAGCTTTAGAGACAGGAACACCGGGGAGCTGTTTTTT. It codes for CASSFRDRNTGELFF.